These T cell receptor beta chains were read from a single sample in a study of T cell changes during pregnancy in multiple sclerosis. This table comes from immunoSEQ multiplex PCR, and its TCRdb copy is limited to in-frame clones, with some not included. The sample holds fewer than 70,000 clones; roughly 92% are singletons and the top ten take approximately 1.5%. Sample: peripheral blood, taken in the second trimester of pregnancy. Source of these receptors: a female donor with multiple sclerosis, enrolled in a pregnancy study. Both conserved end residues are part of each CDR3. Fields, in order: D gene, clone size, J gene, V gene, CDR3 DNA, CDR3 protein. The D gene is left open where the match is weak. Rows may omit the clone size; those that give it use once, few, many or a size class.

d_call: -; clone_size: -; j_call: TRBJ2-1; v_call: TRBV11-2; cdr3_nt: TGTGCCAGCAGCCCGACTCCCGCCTACAATGAGCAGTTCTTC; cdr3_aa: CASSPTPAYNEQFF
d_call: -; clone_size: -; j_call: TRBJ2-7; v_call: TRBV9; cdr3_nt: TGTGCCAGCAGCGTAATTGCTGAGCCTCTCTACGAGCAGTACTTC; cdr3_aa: CASSVIAEPLYEQYF
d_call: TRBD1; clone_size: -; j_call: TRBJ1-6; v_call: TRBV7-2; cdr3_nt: TGTGCCAGCAGCTTACTCTATACTGGACAGGGGGGATCACCCCTCCACTTT; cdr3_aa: CASSLLYTGQGGSPLHF
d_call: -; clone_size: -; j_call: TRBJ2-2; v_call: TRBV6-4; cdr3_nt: TGTGCCAGCAGTGACTCCGGGGGGAACACCGGGGAGCTGTTTTTT; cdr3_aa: CASSDSGGNTGELFF
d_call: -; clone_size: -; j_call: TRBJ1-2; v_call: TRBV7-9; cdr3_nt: TGTGCCAGCAGCTTGTTCCGGATCGGACAGAGCAACTATGGCTACACCTTC; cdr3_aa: CASSLFRIGQSNYGYTF
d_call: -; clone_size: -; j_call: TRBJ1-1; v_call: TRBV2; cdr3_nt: TGTGCCAGCAGTGGACAAAAGAACACTGAAGCTTTCTTT; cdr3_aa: CASSGQKNTEAFF
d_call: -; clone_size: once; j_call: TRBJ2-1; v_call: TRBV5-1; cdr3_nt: TGCGCCAGCAGCTTGGTGCCTGGGAGCTCCTACAATGAGCAGTTCTTC; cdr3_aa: CASSLVPGSSYNEQFF
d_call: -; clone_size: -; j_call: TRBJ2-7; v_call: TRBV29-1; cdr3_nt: TGCAGCGTTCGCGGAACCTACGAGCAGTACTTC; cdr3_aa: CSVRGTYEQYF
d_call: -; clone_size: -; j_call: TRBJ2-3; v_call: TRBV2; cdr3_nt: TGTGCCAGCAGTGATACAGGGTCATATACGCAGTATTTT; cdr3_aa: CASSDTGSYTQYF
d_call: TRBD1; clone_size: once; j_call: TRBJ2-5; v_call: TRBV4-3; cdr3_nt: TGCGCCAGCAGCCAAGATCCGGAAACAGGGGTCGGTGAGACCCAGTACTTC; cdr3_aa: CASSQDPETGVGETQYF
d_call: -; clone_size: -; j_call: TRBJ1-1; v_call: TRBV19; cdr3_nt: TGTGCCAGTAGCCGAACACAGAACACTGAAGCTTTCTTT; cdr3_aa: CASSRTQNTEAFF
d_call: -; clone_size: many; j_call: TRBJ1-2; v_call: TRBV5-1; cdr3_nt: TGCGCCAGCAGAAATAGCGGGGACGGCTACACCTTC; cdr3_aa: CASRNSGDGYTF
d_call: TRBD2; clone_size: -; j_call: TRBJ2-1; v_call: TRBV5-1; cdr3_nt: TGCGCCAGCGGCTTGGGGACGGGAGGTCGGAATGAGCAGTTCTTC; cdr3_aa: CASGLGTGGRNEQFF
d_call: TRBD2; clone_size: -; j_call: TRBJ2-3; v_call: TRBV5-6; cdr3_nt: TGTGCCAGCAGCTCCCCCTGGCTAGCGGGGGGTTTGCATACGCAGTATTTT; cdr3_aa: CASSSPWLAGGLHTQYF
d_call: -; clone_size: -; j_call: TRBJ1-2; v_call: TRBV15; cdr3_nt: TGTGCCACCAGCCCTGGACTGATTAACTATGGCTACACCTTC; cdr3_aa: CATSPGLINYGYTF
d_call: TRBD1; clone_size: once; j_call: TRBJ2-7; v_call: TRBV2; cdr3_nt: TGTGCCAGCAGTGAGGTGACAGGGGACTACGAGCAGTACTTC; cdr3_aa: CASSEVTGDYEQYF
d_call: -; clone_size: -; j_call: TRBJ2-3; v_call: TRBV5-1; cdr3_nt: TGCGCCAGCAGCCTGGGGGGGGGCCCAGATACGCAGTATTTT; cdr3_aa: CASSLGGGPDTQYF
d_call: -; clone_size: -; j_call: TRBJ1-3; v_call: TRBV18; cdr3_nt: TGTGCCAGCTCACCACCCGCGGGAACTGGAAACACCATATATTTT; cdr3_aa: CASSPPAGTGNTIYF
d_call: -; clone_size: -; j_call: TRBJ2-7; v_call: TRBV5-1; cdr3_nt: TGCGCCAGCAGCTTGGGGGGGGGCGGAATCTACGAGCAGTACTTC; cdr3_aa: CASSLGGGGIYEQYF
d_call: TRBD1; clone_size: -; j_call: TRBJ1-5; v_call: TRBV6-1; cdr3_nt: TGTGCCAGCAGTGTCAACACAGGGGTTAATCAGCCCCAGCATTTT; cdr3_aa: CASSVNTGVNQPQHF
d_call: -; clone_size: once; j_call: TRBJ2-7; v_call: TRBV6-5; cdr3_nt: TGTGCCAGCAGCTCCAGGGTCGACGAGCAGTACTTC; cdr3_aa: CASSSRVDEQYF
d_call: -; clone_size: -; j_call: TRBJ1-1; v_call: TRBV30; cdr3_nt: TGTGCCTGGAGCAACTATCCTGAAGCTTTCTTT; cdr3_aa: CAWSNYPEAFF
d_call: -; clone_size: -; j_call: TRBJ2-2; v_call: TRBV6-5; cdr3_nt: TGTGCCAGCAGTTACGTTGGGGGGGGCGGCACCGGGGAGCTGTTTTTT; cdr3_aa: CASSYVGGGGTGELFF
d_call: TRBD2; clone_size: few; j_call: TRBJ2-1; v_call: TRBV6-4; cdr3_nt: TGTGCCAGCAGTGGGGGACTAGCGGGAGATGAGCAGTTCTTC; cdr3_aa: CASSGGLAGDEQFF
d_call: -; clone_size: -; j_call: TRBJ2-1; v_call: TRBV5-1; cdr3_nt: TGCGCCAGCAGCCCTGGGGCTTACAGCCCCTACAATGAGCAGTTCTTC; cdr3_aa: CASSPGAYSPYNEQFF
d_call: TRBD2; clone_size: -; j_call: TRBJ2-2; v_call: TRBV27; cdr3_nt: TGTGCCAGCAGACTAGCGGGCCTAAACACCGGGGAGCTGTTTTTT; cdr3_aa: CASRLAGLNTGELFF
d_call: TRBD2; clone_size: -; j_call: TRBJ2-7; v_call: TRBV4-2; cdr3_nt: TGTGCCAGCAGCCACGCTGGGGGGACTAGGTCTTACGAGCAGTACTTC; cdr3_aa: CASSHAGGTRSYEQYF
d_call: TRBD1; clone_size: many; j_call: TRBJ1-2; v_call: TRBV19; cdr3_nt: TGTGCCAGTAGTATAACCCCCCCAGGGGGCCGAGGCTACACCTTC; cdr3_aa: CASSITPPGGRGYTF
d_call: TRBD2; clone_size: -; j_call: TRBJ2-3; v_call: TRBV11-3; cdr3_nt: TGTGCCAGCAGCTTTAGCGGGAGCACAGATACGCAGTATTTT; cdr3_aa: CASSFSGSTDTQYF
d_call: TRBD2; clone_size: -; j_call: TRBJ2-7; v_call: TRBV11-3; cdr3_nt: TGTGCCAGCAGCTTAGGGGGACTAGCGGGAGCCTACGAGCAGTACTTC; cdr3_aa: CASSLGGLAGAYEQYF
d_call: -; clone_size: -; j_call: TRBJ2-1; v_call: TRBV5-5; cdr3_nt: TGTGCCAGCAGCTTCTGGGGCCAAAATGAGCAGTTCTTC; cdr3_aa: CASSFWGQNEQFF
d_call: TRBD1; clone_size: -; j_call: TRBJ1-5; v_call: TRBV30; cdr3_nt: TGTGCCTGGAGTGTAGGGTCAGGGGGCTTGAGTCAGCCCCAGCATTTT; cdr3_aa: CAWSVGSGGLSQPQHF
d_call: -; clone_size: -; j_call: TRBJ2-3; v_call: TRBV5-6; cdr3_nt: TGTGCCAGCAGCCCTCGTCCCAGGGCCACAGATACGCAGTATTTT; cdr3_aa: CASSPRPRATDTQYF
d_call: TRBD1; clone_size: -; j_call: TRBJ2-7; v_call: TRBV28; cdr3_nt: TGTGCCAGCAGTTCAGAGGACAGGGTAACCTACGAGCAGTACTTC; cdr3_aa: CASSSEDRVTYEQYF
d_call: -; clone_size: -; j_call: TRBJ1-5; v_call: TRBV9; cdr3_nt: TGTGCCAGCAGCGTTGGGTTTGGACACCATAGCAATCAGCCCCAGCATTTT; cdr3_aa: CASSVGFGHHSNQPQHF
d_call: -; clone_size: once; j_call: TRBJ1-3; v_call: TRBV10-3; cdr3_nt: TGTGCCATCAGTGAGTCCGGGGGGTCTGACACCATATATTTT; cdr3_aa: CAISESGGSDTIYF
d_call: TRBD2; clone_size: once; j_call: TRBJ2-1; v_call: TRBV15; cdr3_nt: TGTGCCACCAGCTGGCCGATAGCGGGATTCTACAATGAGCAGTTCTTC; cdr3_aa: CATSWPIAGFYNEQFF
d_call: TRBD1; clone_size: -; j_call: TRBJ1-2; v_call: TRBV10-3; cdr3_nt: TGTGCCATCAGTGAGGGACAGGAGTATGGCTACACCTTC; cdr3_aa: CAISEGQEYGYTF
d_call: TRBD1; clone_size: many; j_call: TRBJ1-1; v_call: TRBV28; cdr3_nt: TGTGCCAGCAAGCGGGACAGGAGGAACACTGAAGCTTTCTTT; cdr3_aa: CASKRDRRNTEAFF
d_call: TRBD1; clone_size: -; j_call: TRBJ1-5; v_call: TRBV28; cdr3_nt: TGTGCCAGCAGTCCAGGGGGCTACGGTCAGCCCCAGCATTTT; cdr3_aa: CASSPGGYGQPQHF
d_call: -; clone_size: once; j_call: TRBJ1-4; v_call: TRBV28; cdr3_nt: TGTGCCAGCAGTCCAGGCGGGGGAACCGAAAAACTGTTTTTT; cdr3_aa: CASSPGGGTEKLFF
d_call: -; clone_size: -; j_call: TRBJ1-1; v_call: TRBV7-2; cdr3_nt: TGTGCCAGCAGCTTAAGTGGTGCAGGGGACACTGAAGCTTTCTTT; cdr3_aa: CASSLSGAGDTEAFF
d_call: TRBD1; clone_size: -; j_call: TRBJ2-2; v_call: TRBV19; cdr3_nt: TGTGCCACCCGGACAGGGGGTACCGGGGAGCTGTTTTTT; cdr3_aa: CATRTGGTGELFF
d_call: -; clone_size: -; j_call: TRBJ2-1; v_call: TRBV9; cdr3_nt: TGTGCCAGCAGCCCTTGGACTCATACCAATGAGCAGTTCTTC; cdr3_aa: CASSPWTHTNEQFF
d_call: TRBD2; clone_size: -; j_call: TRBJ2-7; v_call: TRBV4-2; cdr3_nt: TGTGCCAGCAGCCGCGGACTAGCGGGGACATACGAGCAGTACTTC; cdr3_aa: CASSRGLAGTYEQYF